Listed below are T cell receptor beta chains from one sample, sequenced in a study of T-cell memory formation after mild COVID-19. TCRdb called the 5' RACE reads again in MiXCR, with one record for every CDR3 protein. The table includes about 400,000 distinct CDR3 sequences, over 15% detected once. Sequencing was performed on PBMCs or a T cell subset sorted from them (not recorded which). The receptors were gathered from a man between 18 and 29 years old who had mild COVID-19 (a few samples of this study predate the infection). Cell type and time point are not known. CDR3s include the opening cysteine and the closing phenylalanine or tryptophan. Each record gives: clone size, J gene, V gene, D gene, CDR3 DNA, CDR3 protein. D genes are given only for firm matches. Size is stated for part of the rows, as once, few or many counts, or as a class when the clone is expanded.

clone_size: few; j_call: TRBJ2-5; v_call: TRBV12-3/TRBV12-4; d_call: TRBD1; cdr3_nt: TGTGCCAGCAGTGCGGACAGGGCAGAAGAGACCCAGTACTTC; cdr3_aa: CASSADRAEETQYF
clone_size: few; j_call: TRBJ2-7; v_call: TRBV10-3; d_call: TRBD1; cdr3_nt: TGTGCCATCAGGAATGACAGGGGTGGAGGTTACGAGCAGTACTTC; cdr3_aa: CAIRNDRGGGYEQYF
clone_size: few; j_call: TRBJ1-1; v_call: TRBV19; d_call: .; cdr3_nt: TGTGCCAGTAGTTCGCCGAATAGCCTTGAAGCTTTCTTT; cdr3_aa: CASSSPNSLEAFF
clone_size: few; j_call: TRBJ1-2; v_call: TRBV20-1; d_call: .; cdr3_nt: TGCAGTGCTAGTAGACTGCTTATTGGTGGCTACACCTTC; cdr3_aa: CSASRLLIGGYTF
clone_size: .; j_call: TRBJ1-5; v_call: TRBV5-6; d_call: TRBD1; cdr3_nt: TGTGCCAGCAAACAGGGGAACCAGCCCCAGCATTTT; cdr3_aa: CASKQGNQPQHF
clone_size: few; j_call: TRBJ1-1; v_call: TRBV12-3/TRBV12-4; d_call: .; cdr3_nt: TGTGCCAGCGCGGGTAGGGGATTGGGCACTGAAGCTTTCTTT; cdr3_aa: CASAGRGLGTEAFF
clone_size: .; j_call: TRBJ2-5; v_call: TRBV24-1; d_call: TRBD1; cdr3_nt: TGTGCCACCAGTGGACTGACCTCGACAGGGTCAGAGACCCAGTACTTC; cdr3_aa: CATSGLTSTGSETQYF
clone_size: .; j_call: TRBJ2-5; v_call: TRBV18; d_call: TRBD1; cdr3_nt: TGTGCCAGCTCACCACAGACAGGGGCGGGAGAGACCCAGTACTTC; cdr3_aa: CASSPQTGAGETQYF
clone_size: few; j_call: TRBJ2-1; v_call: TRBV6-5; d_call: TRBD2; cdr3_nt: TGTGCCAGCAGTTACGGGACTAGGGGGAGTGAGCAGTTCTTC; cdr3_aa: CASSYGTRGSEQFF
clone_size: medium-sized; j_call: TRBJ1-1; v_call: TRBV5-1; d_call: .; cdr3_nt: TGCGCCAGCAGCTCCGGACAGCCGAACACTGAAGCTTTCTTT; cdr3_aa: CASSSGQPNTEAFF
clone_size: few; j_call: TRBJ2-5; v_call: TRBV9; d_call: TRBD2; cdr3_nt: TGTGCCAGCAGCCCCTCAAGCCCGGGGGGGACCCAGTACTTC; cdr3_aa: CASSPSSPGGTQYF
clone_size: .; j_call: TRBJ2-5; v_call: TRBV5-1; d_call: .; cdr3_nt: TGCGCCAGCAGCTTTGTTGGAGGGGAGACCCAGTACTTC; cdr3_aa: CASSFVGGETQYF
clone_size: many; j_call: TRBJ2-1; v_call: TRBV7-2; d_call: TRBD2; cdr3_nt: TGTGCCAGCAGCTTAGATCGGATAGGACTAGCGGGGGCCAATGAGCAGTTCTTC; cdr3_aa: CASSLDRIGLAGANEQFF
clone_size: many; j_call: TRBJ2-3; v_call: TRBV7-3; d_call: .; cdr3_nt: TGTGCCAGCAGCCTTGACGGCTCAGATACGCAGTATTTT; cdr3_aa: CASSLDGSDTQYF
clone_size: .; j_call: TRBJ2-5; v_call: TRBV3-1; d_call: .; cdr3_nt: TGTGCCAGCAGCCAAGCTGTGGAGACCCAGTACTTC; cdr3_aa: CASSQAVETQYF
clone_size: many; j_call: TRBJ2-5; v_call: TRBV18; d_call: .; cdr3_nt: TGTGCCAGCTCCGACCCGCGAGTTGGAGAGACCCAGTACTTC; cdr3_aa: CASSDPRVGETQYF
clone_size: few; j_call: TRBJ2-1; v_call: TRBV6-5; d_call: .; cdr3_nt: TGTGCCAGCAGTTATCACGGGGACACAGCCTACAATGAGCAGTTCTTC; cdr3_aa: CASSYHGDTAYNEQFF
clone_size: .; j_call: TRBJ2-2; v_call: TRBV4-3; d_call: .; cdr3_nt: TGCGCCAGCAGCCGCCGTCCGGGCGGGGAGCTGTTTTTT; cdr3_aa: CASSRRPGGELFF
clone_size: .; j_call: TRBJ2-2; v_call: TRBV6-6; d_call: TRBD1; cdr3_nt: TGTGCCGGGGGGACAGGCGACACCGGGGAGCTGTTTTTT; cdr3_aa: CAGGTGDTGELFF
clone_size: many; j_call: TRBJ2-2; v_call: TRBV2; d_call: TRBD1; cdr3_nt: TGTGCCAGCAAGACCCAGGGGGCTGCCGGGGAGCTGTTTTTT; cdr3_aa: CASKTQGAAGELFF
clone_size: few; j_call: TRBJ2-3; v_call: TRBV28; d_call: .; cdr3_nt: TGTGCCAGCAAGATAAAGGGCCGCTTGACGCAGTATTTT; cdr3_aa: CASKIKGRLTQYF
clone_size: .; j_call: TRBJ2-5; v_call: TRBV5-1; d_call: .; cdr3_nt: TGCGCCAGCAGCTACGACCAATCCGGGGGAGAGACCCAGTACTTC; cdr3_aa: CASSYDQSGGETQYF
clone_size: .; j_call: TRBJ2-2; v_call: TRBV7-2; d_call: .; cdr3_nt: TGTGCCAGCAGCCCTAGGGGACCTACTACCGGGGAGCTGTTTTTT; cdr3_aa: CASSPRGPTTGELFF
clone_size: few; j_call: TRBJ1-4; v_call: TRBV7-9; d_call: .; cdr3_nt: TGTGCCTGGGCAACAGTTCGCGAAAAACTGTTTTTT; cdr3_aa: CAWATVREKLFF
clone_size: few; j_call: TRBJ2-3; v_call: TRBV5-6; d_call: .; cdr3_nt: TGTGCCAGCAGCTCCGGACTATCCACAGATACGCAGTATTTT; cdr3_aa: CASSSGLSTDTQYF
clone_size: many; j_call: TRBJ2-1; v_call: TRBV4-3; d_call: .; cdr3_nt: TGCGCCAGCAGCCAAGAACTAGTCAATGAGCAGTTCTTC; cdr3_aa: CASSQELVNEQFF
clone_size: few; j_call: TRBJ1-5; v_call: TRBV24-1; d_call: .; cdr3_nt: TGTGCCACCAGTGCTGTTAATAGCAATCAGCCCCAGCATTTT; cdr3_aa: CATSAVNSNQPQHF
clone_size: .; j_call: TRBJ1-1; v_call: TRBV6-2/TRBV6-3; d_call: .; cdr3_nt: TGTGCCAGCAGCTCGGGGGGGGCGAGTGAAGCTTTCTTT; cdr3_aa: CASSSGGASEAFF
clone_size: .; j_call: TRBJ1-1; v_call: TRBV3-1; d_call: TRBD1; cdr3_nt: TGTGCCAGCAGCCTCCTCGGGACAGCGAACACTGAAGCTTTCTTT; cdr3_aa: CASSLLGTANTEAFF
clone_size: few; j_call: TRBJ1-2; v_call: TRBV20-1; d_call: TRBD1; cdr3_nt: TGCAGTGCTAGAGGGACAGGGGACTATGGCTACACCTTC; cdr3_aa: CSARGTGDYGYTF
clone_size: few; j_call: TRBJ2-3; v_call: TRBV6-5; d_call: .; cdr3_nt: TGTGCCAGCAGTTACTCGGGGGTAGATCAGGCAGATACGCAGTATTTT; cdr3_aa: CASSYSGVDQADTQYF
clone_size: .; j_call: TRBJ2-3; v_call: TRBV12-3/TRBV12-4; d_call: TRBD2; cdr3_nt: TGTGCCAGCAAGGGACTAGCGAGTCAGTATTTT; cdr3_aa: CASKGLASQYF
clone_size: .; j_call: TRBJ2-5; v_call: TRBV7-9; d_call: .; cdr3_nt: TGTGCCAGCACTCAACCCTCGGGGGAGACCCAGTACTTC; cdr3_aa: CASTQPSGETQYF
clone_size: .; j_call: TRBJ2-5; v_call: TRBV7-7; d_call: TRBD1; cdr3_nt: TGTGCCAGCAGCCCTAACAGGGGAGAGGCCCAGTACTTC; cdr3_aa: CASSPNRGEAQYF
clone_size: few; j_call: TRBJ2-4; v_call: TRBV4-1; d_call: TRBD2; cdr3_nt: TGCGCCAGCAGCCAGATTGGACTAGCGGAACTAGCCAAAAACATTCAGTACTTC; cdr3_aa: CASSQIGLAELAKNIQYF
clone_size: few; j_call: TRBJ1-6; v_call: TRBV7-2; d_call: .; cdr3_nt: TGTGCCAGCAGCTTACAGGCAGTAAGGGGGGCCGCGGATAATTCACCCCTCCACTTT; cdr3_aa: CASSLQAVRGAADNSPLHF
clone_size: .; j_call: TRBJ1-2; v_call: TRBV12-3/TRBV12-4; d_call: TRBD1; cdr3_nt: TGTGCCAGCAGTATTTACCAGACAGGGAACTTAGGCTACACCTTC; cdr3_aa: CASSIYQTGNLGYTF
clone_size: .; j_call: TRBJ1-4; v_call: TRBV12-3/TRBV12-4; d_call: .; cdr3_nt: TGTGCCAGCAGTTCATCACAGGACCATGAAAAACTGTTTTTT; cdr3_aa: CASSSSQDHEKLFF
clone_size: few; j_call: TRBJ1-6; v_call: TRBV5-6; d_call: .; cdr3_nt: TGTGCCAGCAGCTTGCCGGGGATGGGTTCACCCCTCCACTTT; cdr3_aa: CASSLPGMGSPLHF
clone_size: few; j_call: TRBJ2-3; v_call: TRBV20-1; d_call: .; cdr3_nt: TGCAGTGTTAGTTCGGGGCCTGCTACAGATACGCAGTATTTT; cdr3_aa: CSVSSGPATDTQYF
clone_size: many; j_call: TRBJ1-1; v_call: TRBV7-9; d_call: .; cdr3_nt: TGTGCCAGCAGTCACCCTGAAGCTTTCTTT; cdr3_aa: CASSHPEAFF
clone_size: many; j_call: TRBJ2-1; v_call: TRBV7-2; d_call: .; cdr3_nt: TGTGCCAGCAGCCCAGACGGGGTACGAGGTGAGCAGTTCTTC; cdr3_aa: CASSPDGVRGEQFF
clone_size: few; j_call: TRBJ2-7; v_call: TRBV20-1; d_call: .; cdr3_nt: TGCAGTGCTAGAGACAGGGAGCCCTACGAGCAGTACTTC; cdr3_aa: CSARDREPYEQYF
clone_size: .; j_call: TRBJ1-5; v_call: TRBV3-2; d_call: .; cdr3_nt: TGTGCCAGCAGCCAACGGGTTCATAGCAATCAGCCCCAGCATTTT; cdr3_aa: CASSQRVHSNQPQHF
clone_size: many; j_call: TRBJ1-6; v_call: TRBV3-1; d_call: .; cdr3_nt: TGTGCCAGCAGCCAAGACGGGTATCCATCACCCCTCCACTTT; cdr3_aa: CASSQDGYPSPLHF